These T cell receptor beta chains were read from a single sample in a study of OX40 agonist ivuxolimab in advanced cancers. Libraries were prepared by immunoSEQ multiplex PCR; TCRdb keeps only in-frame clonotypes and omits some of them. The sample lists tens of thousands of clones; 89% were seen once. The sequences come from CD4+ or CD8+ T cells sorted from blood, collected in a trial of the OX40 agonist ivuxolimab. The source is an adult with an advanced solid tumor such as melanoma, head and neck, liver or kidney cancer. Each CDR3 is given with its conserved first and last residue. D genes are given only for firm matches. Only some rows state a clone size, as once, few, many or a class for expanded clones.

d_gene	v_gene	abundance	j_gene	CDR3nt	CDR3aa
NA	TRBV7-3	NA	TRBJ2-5	TGTGCCAGCAGCTTAGGTTCCTCAAAACAAGAGACCCAGTACTTC	CASSLGSSKQETQYF
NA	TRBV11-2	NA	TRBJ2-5	TGTGCCAGCAGCTTACTCTCCGAGACCCAGTACTTC	CASSLLSETQYF
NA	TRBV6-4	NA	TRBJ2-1	TGTGCCCGCAGGGGTGGCCGTGAGCAGTTCTTC	CARRGGREQFF
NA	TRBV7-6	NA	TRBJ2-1	TGTGCCAGCAGCTCAAACCAGGGGGGTGAGCAGTTCTTC	CASSSNQGGEQFF
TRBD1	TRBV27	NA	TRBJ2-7	TGTGCCAGCAAGGGGACAGACGCTCTCGAGCAGTACTTC	CASKGTDALEQYF
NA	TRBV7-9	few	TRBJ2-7	TGTGCCAGCAGCTTAGCTGCCGAGCAGTACTTC	CASSLAAEQYF
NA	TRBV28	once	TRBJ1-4	TGTGCCAGCAGTTTCGGGAATGAAAAACTGTTTTTT	CASSFGNEKLFF
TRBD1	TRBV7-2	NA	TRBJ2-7	TGTGCCAGCTCACCACAGGACAGGGAGCCCTACGAGCAGTACTTC	CASSPQDREPYEQYF
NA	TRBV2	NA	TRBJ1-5	TGTGCCAGCAGTGAATGGGGATCGGGCAATCAGCCCCAGCATTTT	CASSEWGSGNQPQHF
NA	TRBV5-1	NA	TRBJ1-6	TGCGCCAGCAGCGAGTGGGGGCAGAATAATTCACCCCTCCACTTT	CASSEWGQNNSPLHF
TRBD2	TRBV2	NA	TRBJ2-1	TGTGCCAGCAGTGTATCTCTAGCGGGAGAAATCGATGAGCAGTTCTTC	CASSVSLAGEIDEQFF
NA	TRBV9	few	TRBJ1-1	TGTGCCAGCAGCGTAGGGGGGGAAGGAGCTTTCTTT	CASSVGGEGAFF
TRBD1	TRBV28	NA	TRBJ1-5	TGTGCCAGCAGTCCCGGGACAGGGGGGGGGATTCAGCCCCAGCATTTT	CASSPGTGGGIQPQHF
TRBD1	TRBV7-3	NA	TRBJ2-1	TGTGCCAGCAGCCCAGGGGGCCATGAGCAGTTCTTC	CASSPGGHEQFF
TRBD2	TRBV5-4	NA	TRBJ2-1	TGTGCCAGCAGCTTGTCGGCGGGAGGGCCTTTGTACAATGAGCAGTTCTTC	CASSLSAGGPLYNEQFF
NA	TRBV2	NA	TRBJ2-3	TGTGCCAGCAGTCCTTCCCGCCGGGCCACCACAGATACGCAGTATTTT	CASSPSRRATTDTQYF
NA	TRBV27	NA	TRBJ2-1	TGTGCCAGCAGTTTATCGTACTTCAATGAGCAGTTCTTC	CASSLSYFNEQFF
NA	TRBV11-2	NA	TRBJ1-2	TGTGCCAGCAGCTCCCTCTATGGCTACACCTTC	CASSSLYGYTF